This TCR beta chain was recovered during a study of read filtering for tumor transcriptome and immune sequencing. Study context: By R-ISS, stages I, II and III held approximately 8, 17 and 7 patients. IR-seq gave about 3.5 to 10.27 million TCR reads per sample; RNA-seq gave about 80 to 1273.

CDR3 length equals 14 residues. Between the trimmed V and J ends, which lost 5 bases and 7 bases, there was a span of 17 bases. Molecular barcoded adaptors covering alpha/delta and beta/gamma chains were used on 400 to 450 ng RNA. TCRdb ran MiXCR on the reads and lists one entry per CDR3 protein. Altogether fewer than 75,000 distinct CDR3 sequences are present, 20% to 25% being singletons, with the ten largest covering 17%. The genes are TRBV12-3 or TRBV12-4 and TRBJ2-5, with a possible D match to TRBD1 (6 bases). Sequencing was done on a sample of a population of CD138-negative cells sorted from bone marrow. This TCR derives from a donor over 35 with multiple myeloma. In nucleotides, the CDR3 is TGTGCCAGCAGTACAAGCAGGGGAAAGAGGACCCAGTACTTC. This gives the protein CASSTSRGKRTQYF.